The next 2 T cell receptor beta chains were all read from a single sample in a study of beta chain features in type 1 diabetes. No antigen has been identified for these receptors. The sequenced template was cDNA made from the entire isolated RNA. TCRdb keeps only in-frame clones here, not all; method: immunoSEQ multiplex PCR. The table includes around 280,000 clones, over 12% detected once. Study-level points and caveats: The study found moderately but significantly shorter TCRB CDR3s in all four CD4+ subsets of Type 1 diabetes patients.

The sequenced sample consisted of naive CD4+ T cells from blood. Receptors originate from a man aged 18 to 30 with type 1 diabetes.

This clone was seen a few times. The CDR3 spells CASSQVGLAVEQFF. DNA for the CDR3: TGCGCCAGCAGCCAAGTGGGACTAGCTGTTGAGCAGTTCTTC. The rearrangement joins TRBV4-3 to TRBJ2-1, with 9 bases identical to TRBD2. Trimming at V came to 1 base and at J to 9 bases, leaving 4 bases not matched to a gene. From germline, CDR1 is LGHNA and CDR2 YSLEER. The CDR3 extends over 14 amino acids.

The V and J genes are TRBV10-3 and TRBJ2-5; possibly TRBD2 for D (5 bases). Trimming cost V 2 bases and J 7 bases, with 17 bases left between them. The CDR3 sequence is 15 residues long. Germline loops: CDR1 ENHRY, CDR2 SYGVKD. The CDR3: CAISELEAGSGTQYF. CDR3 nucleotide sequence: TGTGCCATCAGTGAGCTAGAGGCGGGCTCGGGGACCCAGTACTTC.